This record covers a single TCR beta chain. Its antigen is not known. From the reads, TCRdb called clonotypes with MiXCR, one entry per CDR3 protein. The table has roughly 500,000 distinct CDR3 sequences, 30% to 40% seen once. CDR3 length: 16 amino acids. V was clipped by 5 bases and J by 4 bases; unmatched bases: 9. CDR1 SGHTA and CDR2 FQGNSA come from the germline V gene. This record comes from a study of T cell repertoires in cytomegalovirus infection. The genes are TRBV7-2 and TRBJ2-2; 8 bases map to TRBD1. The source material was cultured PBMCs, sampled from culture after CMV antigen stimulation. This receptor was taken from a human donor in good health (CMV status not recorded). Some clones in this sample may be carry-over from other donors' samples. This CDR3 is CASSRGQGLTTGELFF. In nucleotides, the CDR3 is TGTGCCAGCAGCAGAGGACAGGGACTTACCACCGGGGAGCTGTTTTTT.